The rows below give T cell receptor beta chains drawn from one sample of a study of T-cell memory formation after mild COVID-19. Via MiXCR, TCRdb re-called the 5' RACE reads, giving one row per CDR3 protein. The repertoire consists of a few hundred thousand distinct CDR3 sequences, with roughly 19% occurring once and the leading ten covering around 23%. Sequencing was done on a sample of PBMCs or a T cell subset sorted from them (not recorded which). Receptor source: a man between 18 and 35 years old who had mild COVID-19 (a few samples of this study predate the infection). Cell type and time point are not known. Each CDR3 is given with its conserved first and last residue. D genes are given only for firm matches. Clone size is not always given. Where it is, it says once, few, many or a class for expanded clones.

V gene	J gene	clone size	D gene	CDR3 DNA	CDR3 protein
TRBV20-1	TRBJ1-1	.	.	TGCAGTGCTCGGGGAAACACTGAAGCTTTCTTT	CSARGNTEAFF
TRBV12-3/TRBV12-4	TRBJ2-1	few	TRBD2	TGTGCCAGCAGTTATCGACTAGCGGGGGGCAATGAGCAGTTCTTC	CASSYRLAGGNEQFF
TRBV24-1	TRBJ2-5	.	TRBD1	TGTGCCACCAGTGCCCCGTCGACAGGGGTCCAAGAGACCCAGTACTTC	CATSAPSTGVQETQYF
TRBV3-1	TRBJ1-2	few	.	TGTGCCAGCAGCCAAGATCTTTGGACCAACTATGGCTACACCTTC	CASSQDLWTNYGYTF
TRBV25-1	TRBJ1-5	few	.	TGTGCCAGTGAGGGGGGCCGCAATCAGCCCCAGCATTTT	CASEGGRNQPQHF
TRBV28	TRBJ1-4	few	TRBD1	TGTGCCAGCACCCTGACAGGGAGGAGGGAAAAACTGTTTTTT	CASTLTGRREKLFF
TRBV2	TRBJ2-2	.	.	TGTGCCAGCGCGGCCGAAGCTACCACCGGGGAGCTGTTTTTT	CASAAEATTGELFF
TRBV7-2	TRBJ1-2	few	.	TGTGCCAGCAGCTCACCGGGGGTGGACTATGGCTACACCTTC	CASSSPGVDYGYTF
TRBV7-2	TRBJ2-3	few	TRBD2	TGTGCCAGCAGCCAGGCTAGCGGGGGGGCGATAGATACGCAGTATTTT	CASSQASGGAIDTQYF
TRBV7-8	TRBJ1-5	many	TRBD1	TGTGCCAGCAGCAGTGGAGGGGGCGGAAGCAATCAGCCCCAGCATTTT	CASSSGGGGSNQPQHF
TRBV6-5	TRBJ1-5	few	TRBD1	TGTGCCAGCAGCTTTGACAGGGGTTGGCAGCCCCAGCATTTT	CASSFDRGWQPQHF
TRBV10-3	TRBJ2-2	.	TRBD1	TGTGCCATCAGTGATTCGAACAGGGGGAGCGGGGAGCTGTTTTTT	CAISDSNRGSGELFF
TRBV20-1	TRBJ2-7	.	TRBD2	TGCAGTGCTAGAGAGGGGGTCACCGGGACTAGCGCAATCCGGAGCTCCTACGAGCAGTACTTC	CSAREGVTGTSAIRSSYEQYF
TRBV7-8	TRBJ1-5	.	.	TGTGCCAGCAGCCCCACAGGGCATCAGCCCCAGCATTTT	CASSPTGHQPQHF
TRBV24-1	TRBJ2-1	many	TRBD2	TGTGCCACTAATGGAGGGGAGGGTTCCTACAATGAGCAGTTCTTC	CATNGGEGSYNEQFF
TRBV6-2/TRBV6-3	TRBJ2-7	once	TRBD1	TGTGCCAGCAGAATCCCGGGACAGGGGGCTTACGAGCAGTACTTC	CASRIPGQGAYEQYF
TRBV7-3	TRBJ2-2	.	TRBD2	TGTGCCAGCAGCTTACAAGCGGGGGGCCCGAACACCGGGGAGCTGTTTTTT	CASSLQAGGPNTGELFF
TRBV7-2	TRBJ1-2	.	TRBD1	TGTGCCAGCAGCTTGAGCGGGACAGCTTACTATGGCTACACCTTC	CASSLSGTAYYGYTF
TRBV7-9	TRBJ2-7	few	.	TGTGCCAGCAGCTGGGGTCTCGGCCCCTACGAGCAGTACTTC	CASSWGLGPYEQYF
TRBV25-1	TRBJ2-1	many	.	TGTGCCAGCCAATCACAGGGCGCGCAGTTCTTC	CASQSQGAQFF
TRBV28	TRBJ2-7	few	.	TGTGCCAGCAGTTTATTGCAGGGAAAGCACGAGCAGTACTTC	CASSLLQGKHEQYF
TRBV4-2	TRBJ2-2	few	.	TGTGCCAGCAGCCAAGATTTCCGGGACGGACCTAACACCGGGGAGCTGTTTTTT	CASSQDFRDGPNTGELFF
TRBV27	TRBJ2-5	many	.	TGTGCCAGCAGTCAATGGGGGTACCAAGAGACCCAGTACTTC	CASSQWGYQETQYF
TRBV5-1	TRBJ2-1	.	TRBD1	TGCGCCAGCAGCTTGGAGGGGGCCACCGATGAGCAGTTCTTC	CASSLEGATDEQFF
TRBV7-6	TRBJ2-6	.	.	TGTGCCAGCAGCCCTGATTTGGCTGGGGCCAACGTCCTGACTTTC	CASSPDLAGANVLTF
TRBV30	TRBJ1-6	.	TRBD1	TGTGCCTGGAGTGTACTGGACAGGGCTTCACCCCTCCACTTT	CAWSVLDRASPLHF
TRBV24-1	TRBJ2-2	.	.	TGTGCCACCAGTGATTGGGGGGCCGAGTACGGGGAGCTGTTTTTT	CATSDWGAEYGELFF
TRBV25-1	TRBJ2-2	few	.	TGTGCCAGCACCCCGGGGAACACCGGGGAGCTGTTTTTT	CASTPGNTGELFF
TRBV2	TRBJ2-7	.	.	TGTGCCAGCAGTGTAAGGGCGACCTCCTACGAGCAGTACTTC	CASSVRATSYEQYF
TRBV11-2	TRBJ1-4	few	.	TGTGCCAGCAGTCGAAGGACAGCGAATGAAAAACTGTTTTTT	CASSRRTANEKLFF
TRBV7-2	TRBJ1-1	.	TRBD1	TGTGCCAGCAGCCCTAATGGACAGGGGTGGACTGAAGCTTTCTTT	CASSPNGQGWTEAFF
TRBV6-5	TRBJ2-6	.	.	TGTGCCAGCAGCCCAAACTCAGAGATAGGCAACGTCCTGACTTTC	CASSPNSEIGNVLTF
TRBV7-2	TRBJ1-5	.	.	TGTGCCAGCAGCTTTATGACAGATAGCAATCAGCCCCAGCATTTT	CASSFMTDSNQPQHF
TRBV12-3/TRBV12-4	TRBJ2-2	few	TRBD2	TGTGCCAGCAGTCCCCGGGAGGCGAACACCGGGGAGCTGTTTTTT	CASSPREANTGELFF
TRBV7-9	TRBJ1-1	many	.	TGTGCCAGCAGCCCTCATAATAGCGGGAACACTGAAGCTTTCTTT	CASSPHNSGNTEAFF
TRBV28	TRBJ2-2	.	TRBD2	TGTGCCAGCAGTTTGGGACTATCGGGACCAACCGGGGAGCTGTTTTTT	CASSLGLSGPTGELFF
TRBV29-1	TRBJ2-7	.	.	TGCAGCGTGGGGACGAGCGGATACGAGCAGTACTTC	CSVGTSGYEQYF